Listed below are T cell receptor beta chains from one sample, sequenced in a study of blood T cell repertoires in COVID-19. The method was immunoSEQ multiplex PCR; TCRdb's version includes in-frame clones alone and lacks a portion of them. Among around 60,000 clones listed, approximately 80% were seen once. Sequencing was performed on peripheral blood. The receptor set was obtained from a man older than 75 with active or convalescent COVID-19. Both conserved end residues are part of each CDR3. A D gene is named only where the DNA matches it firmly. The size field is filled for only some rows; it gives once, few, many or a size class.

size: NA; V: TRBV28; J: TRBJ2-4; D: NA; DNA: TGTGCCAGCAGACCTCGGGGGTTGTCAGCCAAAAACATTCAGTACTTC; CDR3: CASRPRGLSAKNIQYF
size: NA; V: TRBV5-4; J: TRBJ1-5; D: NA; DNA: TGTGCCAGCAGCTTGGGGGGGCTCTCCACGAAAAGTCAGCCCCAGCATTTT; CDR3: CASSLGGLSTKSQPQHF
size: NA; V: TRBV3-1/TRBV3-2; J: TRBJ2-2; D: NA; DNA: TGTGCCAGCAGCCAAGGAGCTAGCACCGGGGAGCTGTTTTTT; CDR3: CASSQGASTGELFF
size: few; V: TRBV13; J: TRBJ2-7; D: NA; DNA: TGTGCCAGCAGACCCTGGGCAGGGGGGGAGCAGTACTTC; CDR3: CASRPWAGGEQYF
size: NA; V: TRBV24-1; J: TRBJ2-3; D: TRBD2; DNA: TGTGCCACCAGTGATCGGGCACTAGCGGGGGCGACAGATACGCAGTATTTT; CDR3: CATSDRALAGATDTQYF
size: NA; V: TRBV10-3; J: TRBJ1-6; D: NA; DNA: TGTGCCATCAGCCCTACAGGGAACAATTCACCCCTCCACTTT; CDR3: CAISPTGNNSPLHF
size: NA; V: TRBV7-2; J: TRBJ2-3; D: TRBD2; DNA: TGTGCCAGCAACAGACTAGCGGGAGGGCCGGGAGATACGCAGTATTTT; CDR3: CASNRLAGGPGDTQYF
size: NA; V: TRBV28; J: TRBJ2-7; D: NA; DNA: TGTGCCAGCAGTTTAGGGGGCCAGGTCACCTACGAGCAGTACTTC; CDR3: CASSLGGQVTYEQYF
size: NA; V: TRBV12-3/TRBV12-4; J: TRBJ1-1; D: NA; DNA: TGTGCCAGCAGGTGGACAGACACTGAAGCTTTCTTT; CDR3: CASRWTDTEAFF
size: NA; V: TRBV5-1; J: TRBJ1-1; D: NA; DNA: TGCGCCAGCAGGAGGTCCCACGAGAACACTGAAGCTTTCTTT; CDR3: CASRRSHENTEAFF
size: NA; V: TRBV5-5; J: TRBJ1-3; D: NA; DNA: TGTGCCAGCAGCTCGATGAGGGGGAGACCAACCCAGAACTCTGGAAACACCATATATTTT; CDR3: CASSSMRGRPTQNSGNTIYF
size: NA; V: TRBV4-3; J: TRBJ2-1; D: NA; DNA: TGCGCCAGCAGCCGGACCGCCGACGGGGACAATGAGCAGTTCTTC; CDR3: CASSRTADGDNEQFF
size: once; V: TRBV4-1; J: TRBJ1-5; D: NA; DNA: TGCGCCAGCAGCCAAGATCCAGCAGGCGCTGGGCAGCCCCAGCATTTT; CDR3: CASSQDPAGAGQPQHF
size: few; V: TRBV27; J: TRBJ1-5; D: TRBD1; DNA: TGTGCCAGCAGTTTGAGGGGGACAGGAGCAAGTCAGCCCCAGCATTTT; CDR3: CASSLRGTGASQPQHF
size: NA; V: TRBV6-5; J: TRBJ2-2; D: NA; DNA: TGTGCCAGCAGTTTTGAGGTTAACACCGGGGAGCTGTTTTTT; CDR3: CASSFEVNTGELFF
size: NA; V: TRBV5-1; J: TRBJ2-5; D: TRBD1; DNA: TGCGCCAGCAGCCCAGAGGACAGGAAAGAGACCCAGTACTTC; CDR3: CASSPEDRKETQYF
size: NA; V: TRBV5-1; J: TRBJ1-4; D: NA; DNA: TGCGCCAGCAGTCGAGCGGGGGCCGGGGAAAAACTGTTTTTT; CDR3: CASSRAGAGEKLFF
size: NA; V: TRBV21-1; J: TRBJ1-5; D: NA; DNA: TGTGCCAGCAGCAAAGTTCGACAGGGGGCCTCAAACAATCAGCCCCAGCATTTT; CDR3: CASSKVRQGASNNQPQHF
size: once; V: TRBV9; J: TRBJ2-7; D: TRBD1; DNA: TGTGCCAGCAGCGTAGGTCCAGGGACAGGCTACGAGCAGTACTTC; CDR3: CASSVGPGTGYEQYF
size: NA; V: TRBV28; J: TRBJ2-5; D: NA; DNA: TGTGCCAGCACTAAGGGGGGGGGATATGAGACCCAGTACTTC; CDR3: CASTKGGGYETQYF
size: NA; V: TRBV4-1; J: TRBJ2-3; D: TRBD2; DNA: TGCGCCAGCAGCCGCTGGGGGACTAGCGGGGGGGCTGGTAACACAGATACGCAGTATTTT; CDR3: CASSRWGTSGGAGNTDTQYF
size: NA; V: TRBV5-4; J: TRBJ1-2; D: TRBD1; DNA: TGTGCCAGCAGCTTTGGGACAGGCTCGGTCTATGGCTACACCTTC; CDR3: CASSFGTGSVYGYTF
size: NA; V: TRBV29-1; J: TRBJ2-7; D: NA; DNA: TGCAGCGTTGAAGATAGAGAGGGCCATACTTATCCTGACTACGAGCAGTACTTC; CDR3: CSVEDREGHTYPDYEQYF